This TCR beta chain was profiled in a study of blood T cell repertoires in COVID-19. The overall study: From the United States, Italy and Spain came samples of acute and convalescent COVID-19. In each case, the material was cDNA or gDNA derived from T cells, B-cell-depleted T cells, or PBMCs.

Per the authors' pipeline: From reference gene primer amplification, estimates of nucleated cell counts were derived. Sequenced by immunoSEQ multiplex PCR; TCRdb stores in-frame clones only, minus some. The V and J calls and clone size are taken from that table; D and trimming were inferred from the DNA. The sample includes fewer than 200,000 clones, about three quarters of them seen just once. Trimming stripped 3 bases from V and 0 bases from J, with 14 bases between. The CDR3 spans 15 residues. Germline CDR1 and CDR2: DFQATT and SNEGSKA (reference sequence). The rearrangement joins TRBV20-1 to TRBJ2-5, with TRBD2 as a possible D gene (6 bases). This sequence originates from a man between 65 and 85 years old with acute or convalescent COVID-19. The specimen sequenced was peripheral blood. CDR3 nucleotides: TGCAGTGCTAGTCTGGGCGGAGGGTACCAAGAGACCCAGTACTTC. Its translation is CSASLGGGYQETQYF.